Listed below are T cell receptor beta chains from one sample, sequenced in a study of Ad26.COV2.S vaccination and SARS-CoV-2 variants. The method was immunoSEQ multiplex PCR; TCRdb's version includes in-frame clones alone and lacks a portion of them. The sample holds a few hundred thousand clones; approximately 87% are singletons and the top ten take about 5%. The sample consisted of peripheral blood, taken in a trial of Ad26.COV2.S vaccine versus placebo. The receptors come from a person aged 18-60 years who received the Ad26.COV2.S COVID-19 vaccine or a placebo. CDR3s include the opening cysteine and the closing phenylalanine or tryptophan.

TRBV7-2,CASSPVLYYGYTF
TRBV13,CASSLGRRELFF
TRBV7-2,CASSLDRDHYGYTF
TRBV7-9,CASSRRFGVDEAFF
TRBV19,CASSIMRSEGTKNIQYF
TRBV18,CASSPPGLAGGDSNEQFF
TRBV29-1,CSVVTSGYNEQFF
TRBV24-1,CATSDFDRDYGYTF
TRBV6-5,CASSYQRAREQFF
TRBV4-3,CASSQDMARTGGEETQYF
TRBV7-2,CASSVGTLGYNEQFF
TRBV7-2,CASSLWVPRGQFF
TRBV5-1,CASSPGTSNYNEQFF
TRBV7-2,CASSLGGISGNTIYF
TRBV6-5,CASSTRGNSPLHF
TRBV5-1,CASSLRQGYNEQFF
TRBV11-3,CASSFAGTRRESEQFF
TRBV5-5,CASSLVENEQFF
TRBV18,CASSQGAGNTEAFF
TRBV2,CASSAGSPGRNTIYF
TRBV19,CASSSGEGGYTF
TRBV27,CASSPRPLYRGLSGTGELFF
TRBV29-1,CSVVTGPEAFF
TRBV7-5,CARSLDGGDPAVTTNEKLFF
TRBV19,CASSTGLTEAFF
TRBV7-8,CASSPFQETQYF
TRBV28,CASSLGGQLNTGELFF
TRBV3-1/TRBV3-2,CAPLGEQFF
TRBV7-9,CASSLVGSTGQGNTEAFF
TRBV6-5,CATFTRVTGRYGYTF
TRBV7-2,CASSFTGTGVPETQYF
TRBV6-5,CARRVEGSFLNTIYF
TRBV5-5,CASSLGTGPNSPLHF
TRBV6-5,CASTPAGLNTEAFF
TRBV7-9,CASSLLQGEVETQYF
TRBV15,CATSRSLYQGPLDGYTF
TRBV5-8,CASSPGLGQYF
TRBV5-1,CASSLAWGRADTEAFF
TRBV2,CASSGPRTSGSYNEQFF